Listed here is a single T cell receptor beta chain. Its antigen is undetermined. The CDR3 totals 15 residues. CDR1 and CDR2 from the germline V gene are SGHVS and FQNEAQ. The data derive from a study of T cell repertoires and HLA-DP antigens. Whole-study results and caveats: Against one allele, clones undetected before culture averaged roughly 35%; against the other, roughly 51%.

Some clones are missing from TCRdb's copy, which holds only in-frame ones; the method was immunoSEQ multiplex PCR. This table holds some 120,000 clones, 80% to 95% found once. The specimen was CD4+ T cells from PBMCs. The chain joins TRBV7-8 to TRBJ2-5; TRBD2 might be the D (6 bases). The J call may be incorrect, as the DNA end agrees better with TRBJ2-7. The receptor's source is a woman younger than 30 in good health and CMV-seronegative. The DNA of the CDR3 is TGTGCCAGCAGCTTAGTGCAGGGAGGAACTAACGAGCAGTACTTC. This gives the protein CASSLVQGGTNEQYF.